A selection of T cell receptor beta chains follows, all from one sample in a study of blood T cell repertoires in COVID-19. Sequenced by immunoSEQ multiplex PCR; TCRdb stores in-frame clones only, minus some. Of about 68,000 clones detected, more than 70% appear once; the ten largest clones hold more than 7%. The sample taken for sequencing was peripheral blood. The receptors were sampled from a man in his fifties with active COVID-19. CDR3s include the opening cysteine and the closing phenylalanine or tryptophan. Each record gives: V gene, clone size, D gene, J gene, CDR3 protein, CDR3 DNA. D genes are given only for firm matches. Size values are once, few and many counts, or a class for expanded clones, and some rows have none.

v_call: TRBV7-9; clone_size: once; d_call: TRBD1; j_call: TRBJ2-5; cdr3_aa: CASSWTGVQETQYF; cdr3_nt: TGTGCCAGCAGCTGGACAGGGGTCCAAGAGACCCAGTACTTC
v_call: TRBV6-2/TRBV6-3; clone_size: .; d_call: .; j_call: TRBJ2-1; cdr3_aa: CASSYKQVYNEQFF; cdr3_nt: TGTGCCAGCAGTTACAAACAGGTTTACAATGAGCAGTTCTTC
v_call: TRBV6-6; clone_size: .; d_call: .; j_call: TRBJ2-7; cdr3_aa: CASSYVGVYEQYF; cdr3_nt: TGTGCCAGCAGTTACGTAGGGGTCTACGAGCAGTACTTC
v_call: TRBV15; clone_size: .; d_call: .; j_call: TRBJ1-5; cdr3_aa: CATSGPQGSGNQPQHF; cdr3_nt: TGTGCCACCAGCGGACCCCAGGGCAGTGGCAATCAGCCCCAGCATTTT
v_call: TRBV6-1; clone_size: .; d_call: .; j_call: TRBJ1-5; cdr3_aa: CASTERLGQPQHF; cdr3_nt: TGTGCCAGCACTGAACGTCTCGGGCAGCCCCAGCATTTT
v_call: TRBV18; clone_size: once; d_call: TRBD2; j_call: TRBJ2-1; cdr3_aa: CASSRLAGMFNEQFF; cdr3_nt: TGTGCCAGCTCACGACTAGCGGGAATGTTTAATGAGCAGTTCTTC
v_call: TRBV4-1; clone_size: .; d_call: TRBD2; j_call: TRBJ2-2; cdr3_aa: CASSQDSGLNTGELFF; cdr3_nt: TGCGCCAGCAGCCAGGATAGCGGGCTGAACACCGGGGAGCTGTTTTTT
v_call: TRBV5-1; clone_size: .; d_call: TRBD1; j_call: TRBJ2-7; cdr3_aa: CASSPGTGDYEQYF; cdr3_nt: TGCGCCAGCAGCCCAGGGACAGGGGACTACGAGCAGTACTTC
v_call: TRBV5-4; clone_size: .; d_call: .; j_call: TRBJ1-2; cdr3_aa: CASSLVGRTNYGYTF; cdr3_nt: TGTGCCAGCAGCTTGGTCGGGAGAACTAACTATGGCTACACCTTC
v_call: TRBV27; clone_size: .; d_call: TRBD2; j_call: TRBJ2-7; cdr3_aa: CASRTSGRALEEQYF; cdr3_nt: TGTGCCAGTCGAACCAGCGGGAGGGCCCTGGAAGAGCAGTACTTC
v_call: TRBV5-4; clone_size: .; d_call: .; j_call: TRBJ2-7; cdr3_aa: CASSPWAGSSYEQYF; cdr3_nt: TGTGCCAGCAGCCCCTGGGCGGGGAGCTCCTACGAGCAGTACTTC
v_call: TRBV6-4; clone_size: .; d_call: TRBD1; j_call: TRBJ2-1; cdr3_aa: CASSAQTGKYNEQFF; cdr3_nt: TGTGCCAGCAGTGCGCAGACAGGGAAGTACAATGAGCAGTTCTTC
v_call: TRBV5-6; clone_size: few; d_call: TRBD1; j_call: TRBJ1-3; cdr3_aa: CASSPDRGSGNTIYF; cdr3_nt: TGTGCCAGCAGCCCCGACAGGGGCTCTGGAAACACCATATATTTT
v_call: TRBV19; clone_size: .; d_call: .; j_call: TRBJ2-6; cdr3_aa: CASSIGQPSGANVLTF; cdr3_nt: TGTGCCAGTAGTATTGGGCAGCCCTCTGGGGCCAACGTCCTGACTTTC
v_call: TRBV6-6; clone_size: .; d_call: .; j_call: TRBJ2-7; cdr3_aa: CASGASPYEQYF; cdr3_nt: TGTGCCAGCGGGGCCAGCCCCTACGAGCAGTACTTC
v_call: TRBV5-1; clone_size: .; d_call: TRBD2; j_call: TRBJ2-2; cdr3_aa: CASSLGGGLANTGELFF; cdr3_nt: TGCGCCAGCAGCTTGGGAGGGGGACTAGCGAACACCGGGGAGCTGTTTTTT
v_call: TRBV12-3/TRBV12-4; clone_size: .; d_call: .; j_call: TRBJ1-4; cdr3_aa: CASSQGSEKLFF; cdr3_nt: TGTGCCAGCAGTCAGGGTTCTGAAAAACTGTTTTTT
v_call: TRBV19; clone_size: .; d_call: TRBD1; j_call: TRBJ1-2; cdr3_aa: CASSSPDRGPNYGYTF; cdr3_nt: TGTGCCAGTAGTTCGCCCGACAGGGGGCCCAACTATGGCTACACCTTC
v_call: TRBV19; clone_size: .; d_call: .; j_call: TRBJ2-1; cdr3_aa: CASTLSSYNEQFF; cdr3_nt: TGTGCCAGTACGTTGAGCTCCTACAATGAGCAGTTCTTC
v_call: TRBV3-1/TRBV3-2; clone_size: few; d_call: .; j_call: TRBJ2-5; cdr3_aa: CASSQVGEAGETQYF; cdr3_nt: TGTGCCAGCAGCCAAGTCGGCGAAGCCGGGGAGACCCAGTACTTC
v_call: TRBV21-1; clone_size: .; d_call: .; j_call: TRBJ2-4; cdr3_aa: CASRTGAKNIQYF; cdr3_nt: TGTGCCAGCAGGACGGGGGCCAAAAACATTCAGTACTTC
v_call: TRBV18; clone_size: .; d_call: .; j_call: TRBJ1-2; cdr3_aa: CASFQGTYGYTF; cdr3_nt: TGTGCCAGCTTTCAGGGGACCTATGGCTACACCTTC
v_call: TRBV5-5; clone_size: .; d_call: TRBD2; j_call: TRBJ2-7; cdr3_aa: CASKLGTRYSYEQYF; cdr3_nt: TGTGCCAGCAAGTTAGGGACTAGGTACTCCTACGAGCAGTACTTC
v_call: TRBV5-5; clone_size: .; d_call: .; j_call: TRBJ1-2; cdr3_aa: CASNELTATYGYTF; cdr3_nt: TGTGCCAGCAACGAATTGACAGCTACTTATGGCTACACCTTC
v_call: TRBV4-1; clone_size: .; d_call: TRBD2; j_call: TRBJ2-1; cdr3_aa: CASRRAGERNNEQFF; cdr3_nt: TGCGCCAGCAGACGAGCGGGAGAGAGAAACAATGAGCAGTTCTTC
v_call: TRBV2; clone_size: .; d_call: .; j_call: TRBJ1-1; cdr3_aa: CASSAGGGTEAFF; cdr3_nt: TGTGCCAGCAGTGCCGGGGGAGGGACTGAAGCTTTCTTT
v_call: TRBV4-1; clone_size: .; d_call: TRBD2; j_call: TRBJ2-2; cdr3_aa: CASSPRGSNTGELFF; cdr3_nt: TGCGCCAGCAGCCCGCGGGGGTCGAACACCGGGGAGCTGTTTTTT